This TCR beta chain was obtained from a study of T cell responses to AZD1222 COVID-19 vaccine. General study points: A reported finding is that nearly half of spike-specific TCRs target unmutated variant regions. The donor group comprised mostly white British people and more females; the analysis possibly underestimated clonal diversity.

This clone was seen just once. Its antigen is unknown. Produced via immunoSEQ multiplex PCR; TCRdb's table is partial and in-frame only. The table shows 40,000 to 45,000 clones, with around 80% occurring only once. Germline V gene data show CDR1 as SGHDT and CDR2 as YYEEEE. This CDR3 has 15 residues. V was clipped by 1 base and J by 6 bases; unmatched bases: 9. This material consisted of peripheral blood, taken on day 0 of AZD1222 vaccination. The chain employs TRBV5-6 and TRBJ1-1, with 7 bases that match TRBD1. The receptor was isolated from an adult in good health. The CDR3 reads CASSLRQGGYPEAFF. The CDR3 DNA reads TGTGCCAGCAGCTTGCGACAGGGCGGGTACCCTGAAGCTTTCTTT. The variable domain in full, with the rest retrieved from reference TRBV5-6 and TRBJ1-1, is DAGVTQSPTHLIKTRGQQVTLRCSPKSGHDTVSWYQQALGQGPQFIFQYYEEEERQRGNFPDRFSGHQFPNYSSELNVNALLLGDSALYLCASSLRQGGYPEAFFGQGTRLTVV.